Below, 3 T cell receptor beta chains from the same sample are listed, as sequenced in a study of cytomegalovirus exposure and HLA in healthy donors. Assay used: immunoSEQ multiplex PCR; TCRdb lists only in-frame clones, some missing. The sample has roughly 200,000 clones; about 81% are singletons. Sequencing was done on a sample of PBMCs. The receptors shown here come from a woman aged 30 to 39 in good health and CMV-seronegative.

This chain uses TRBV5-1 with TRBJ1-2; no clear D. There are 14 residues in the CDR3. Germline lookup yields CDR1 SGHRS and CDR2 YFSETQ. Trimming shortened V by 0 bases and J by 0 bases, and 6 bases separated the two germline ends. The CDR3 here is CASSLAGSNYGYTF. CDR3 nucleotide sequence: TGCGCCAGCAGCTTGGCCGGGTCTAACTATGGCTACACCTTC.

V is TRBV2 and J is TRBJ2-3, with 7 bases lining up with TRBD1. The CDR3 loop spans 14 amino acids. V trimming: 4 bases; J trimming: 5 bases; junction bases outside the gene matches: 6. Germline values: CDR1 SNHLY, CDR2 FYNNEI. This CDR3 is CASSVSHRGDTQYF. CDR3 coding DNA: TGTGCCAGCAGTGTAAGTCACAGGGGAGATACGCAGTATTTT.

V gene TRBV28 combines with J gene TRBJ1-1; D perhaps matches TRBD1 (5 bases). The ends were cut back, 6 bases at V and 8 bases at J, with 19 bases in the middle. There are 14 residues in the CDR3. Per the germline V gene, CDR1 is MDHEN and CDR2 is SYDVKM. Written as DNA, the CDR3 is TGTGCCAGCAGAGGAACCATACAGGCCAGAGAAGCTTTCTTT. Translating it yields CASRGTIQAREAFF.